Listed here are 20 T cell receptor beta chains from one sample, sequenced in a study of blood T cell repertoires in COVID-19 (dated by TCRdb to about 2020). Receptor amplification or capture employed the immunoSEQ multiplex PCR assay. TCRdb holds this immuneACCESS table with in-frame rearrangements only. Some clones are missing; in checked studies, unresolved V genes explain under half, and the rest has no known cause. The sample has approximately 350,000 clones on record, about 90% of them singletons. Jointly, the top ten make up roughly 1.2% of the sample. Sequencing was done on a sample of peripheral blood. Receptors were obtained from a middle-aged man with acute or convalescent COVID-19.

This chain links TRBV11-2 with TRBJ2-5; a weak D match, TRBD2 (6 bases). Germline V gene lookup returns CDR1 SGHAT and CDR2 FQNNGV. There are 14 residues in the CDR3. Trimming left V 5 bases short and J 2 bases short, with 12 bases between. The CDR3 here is CASSGKRAQETQYF. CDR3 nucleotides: TGTGCCAGCAGCGGGAAGCGGGCACAAGAGACCCAGTACTTC.

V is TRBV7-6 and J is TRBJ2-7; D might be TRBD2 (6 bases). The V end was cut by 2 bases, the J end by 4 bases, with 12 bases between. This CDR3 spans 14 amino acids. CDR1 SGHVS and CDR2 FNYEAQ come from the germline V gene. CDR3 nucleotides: TGTGCCAGCAGCTTACGTGGGGGGAAATACGAGCAGTACTTC. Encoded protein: CASSLRGGKYEQYF.

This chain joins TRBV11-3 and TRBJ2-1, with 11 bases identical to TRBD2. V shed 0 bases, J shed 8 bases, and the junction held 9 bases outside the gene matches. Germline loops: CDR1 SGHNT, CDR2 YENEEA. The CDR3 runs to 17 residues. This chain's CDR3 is CASSLDHLAGGWDEQFF. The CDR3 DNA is TGTGCCAGCAGCTTAGATCATCTAGCGGGAGGATGGGATGAGCAGTTCTTC.

Here the CDR3 reads CAWEMGLAGTYGYNEQFF. The CDR3 bases are TGTGCCTGGGAGATGGGACTAGCGGGGACCTATGGGTACAATGAGCAGTTCTTC. This rearrangement joins TRBV30 to TRBJ2-1, with 13 bases matching TRBD2. This CDR3 region has 18 residues. CDR1 and CDR2 (germline): GTSNPN, SVGIG (reference sequence). V gave up 5 bases and J gave up 4 bases; unmatched junction bases: 14.

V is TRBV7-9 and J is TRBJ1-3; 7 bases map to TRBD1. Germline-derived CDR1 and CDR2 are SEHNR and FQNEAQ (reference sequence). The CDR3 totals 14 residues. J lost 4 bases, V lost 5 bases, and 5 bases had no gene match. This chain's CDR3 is CASSQRDRGNTIYF. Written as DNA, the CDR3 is TGTGCCAGCAGCCAACGGGACAGAGGAAACACCATATATTTT.

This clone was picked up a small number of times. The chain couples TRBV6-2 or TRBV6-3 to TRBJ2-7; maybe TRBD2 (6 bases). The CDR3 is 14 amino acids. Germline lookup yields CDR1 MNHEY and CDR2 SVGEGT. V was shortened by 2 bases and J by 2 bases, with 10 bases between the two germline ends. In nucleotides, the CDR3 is TGTGCCAGCAGTTACCACGGGAGAACCTACGAGCAGTACTTC. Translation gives CASSYHGRTYEQYF.

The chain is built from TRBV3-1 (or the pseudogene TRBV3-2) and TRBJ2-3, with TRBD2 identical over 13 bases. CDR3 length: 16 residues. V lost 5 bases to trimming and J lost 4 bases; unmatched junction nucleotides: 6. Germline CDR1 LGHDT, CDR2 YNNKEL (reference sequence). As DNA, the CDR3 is TGTGCCAGCAGCGGAGGACTAGCGGGGGCCCCAGATACGCAGTATTTT. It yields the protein CASSGGLAGAPDTQYF.

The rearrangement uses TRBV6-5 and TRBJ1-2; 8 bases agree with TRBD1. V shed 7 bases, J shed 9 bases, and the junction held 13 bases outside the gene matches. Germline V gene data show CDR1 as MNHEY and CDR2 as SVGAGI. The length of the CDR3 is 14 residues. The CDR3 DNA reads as TGTGCCAGCACGGCTCCCGACAGGGGTATACGCTACACCTTC. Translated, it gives CASTAPDRGIRYTF.

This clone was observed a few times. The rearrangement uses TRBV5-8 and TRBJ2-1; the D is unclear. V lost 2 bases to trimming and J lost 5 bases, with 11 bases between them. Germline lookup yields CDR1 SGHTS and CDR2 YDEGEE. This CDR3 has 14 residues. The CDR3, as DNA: TGTGCCAGCAGCTTCTATATTAGCCACAATGAGCAGTTCTTC. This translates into CASSFYISHNEQFF.

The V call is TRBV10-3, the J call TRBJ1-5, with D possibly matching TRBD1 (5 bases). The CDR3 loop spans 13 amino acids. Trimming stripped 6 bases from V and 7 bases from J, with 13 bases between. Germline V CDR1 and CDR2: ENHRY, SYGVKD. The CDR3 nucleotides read TGTGCCATCAGAGGCAGGGTCGACCAGCCCCAGCATTTT. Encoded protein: CAIRGRVDQPQHF.

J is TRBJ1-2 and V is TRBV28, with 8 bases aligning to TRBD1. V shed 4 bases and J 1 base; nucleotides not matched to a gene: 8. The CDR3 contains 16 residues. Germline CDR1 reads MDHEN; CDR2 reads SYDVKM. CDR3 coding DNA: TGTGCCAGCAGTTCCCCTGCAGGGGGCGATAACTATGGCTACACCTTC. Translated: CASSSPAGGDNYGYTF.

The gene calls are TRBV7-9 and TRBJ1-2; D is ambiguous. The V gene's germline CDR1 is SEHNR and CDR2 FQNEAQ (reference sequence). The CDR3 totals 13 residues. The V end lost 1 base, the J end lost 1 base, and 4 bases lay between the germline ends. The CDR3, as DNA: TGTGCCAGCAGCTTAGAATATAACTATGGCTACACCTTC. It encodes CASSLEYNYGYTF.

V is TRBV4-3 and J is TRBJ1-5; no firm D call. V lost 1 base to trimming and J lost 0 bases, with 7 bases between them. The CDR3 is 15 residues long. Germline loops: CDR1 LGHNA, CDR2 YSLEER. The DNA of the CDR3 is TGCGCCAGCAGCCAAGCTCCGTATAGCAATCAGCCCCAGCATTTT. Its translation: CASSQAPYSNQPQHF.

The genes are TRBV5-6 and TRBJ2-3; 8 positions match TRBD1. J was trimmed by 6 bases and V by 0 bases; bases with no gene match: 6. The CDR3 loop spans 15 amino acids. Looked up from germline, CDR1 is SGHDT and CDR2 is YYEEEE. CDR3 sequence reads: CASSLGTGPSDTQYF. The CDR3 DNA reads TGTGCCAGCAGCTTGGGGACAGGGCCCAGTGATACGCAGTATTTT.

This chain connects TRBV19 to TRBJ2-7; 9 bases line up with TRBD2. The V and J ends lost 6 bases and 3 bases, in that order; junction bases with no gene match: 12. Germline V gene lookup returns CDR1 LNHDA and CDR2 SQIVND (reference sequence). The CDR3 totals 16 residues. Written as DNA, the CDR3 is TGTGCCAGTAGCATGTCTAGCGGGAAGAGGGGCTACGAGCAGTACTTC. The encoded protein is CASSMSSGKRGYEQYF.

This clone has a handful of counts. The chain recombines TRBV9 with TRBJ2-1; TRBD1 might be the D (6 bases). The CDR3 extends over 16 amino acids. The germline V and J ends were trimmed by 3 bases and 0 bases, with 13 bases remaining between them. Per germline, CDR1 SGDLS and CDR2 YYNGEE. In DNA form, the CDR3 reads TGTGCCAGCAGCGCGAGGACAGCTAGCTCCTACAATGAGCAGTTCTTC. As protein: CASSARTASSYNEQFF.

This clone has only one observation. CDR3 sequence reads: CASSLDPDRADTEAFF. The CDR3 coding sequence is TGTGCCAGCAGCTTAGATCCCGACAGGGCCGACACTGAAGCTTTCTTT. The gene calls are TRBV7-9 and TRBJ1-1; 7 bases line up with TRBD1. J lost 3 bases, V lost 1 base, and 8 bases had no gene match. CDR1 is SEHNR and CDR2 is FQNEAQ in the germline V gene (reference sequence). CDR3 length: 16 residues.

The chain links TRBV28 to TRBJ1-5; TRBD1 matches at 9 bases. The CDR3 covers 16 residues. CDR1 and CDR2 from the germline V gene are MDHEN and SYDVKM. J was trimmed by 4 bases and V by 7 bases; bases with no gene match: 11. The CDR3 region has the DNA TGTGCCAGCAAATCCGGGACAGGGTTTTATAATCAGCCCCAGCATTTT. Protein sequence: CASKSGTGFYNQPQHF.

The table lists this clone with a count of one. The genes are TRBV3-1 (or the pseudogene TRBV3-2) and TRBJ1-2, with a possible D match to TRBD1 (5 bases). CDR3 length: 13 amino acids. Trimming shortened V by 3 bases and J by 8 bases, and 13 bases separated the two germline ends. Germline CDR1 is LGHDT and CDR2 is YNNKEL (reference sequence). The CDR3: CASSQDLRGGYTF. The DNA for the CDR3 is TGTGCCAGCAGCCAGGACCTCCGGGGGGGCTACACCTTC.

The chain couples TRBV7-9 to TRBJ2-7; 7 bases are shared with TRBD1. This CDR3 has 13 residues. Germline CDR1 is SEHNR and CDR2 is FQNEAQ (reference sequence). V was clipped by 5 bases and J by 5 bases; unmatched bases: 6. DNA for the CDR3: TGTGCCAGCAGCGACAGGGTCATCGACGAGCAGTACTTC. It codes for CASSDRVIDEQYF. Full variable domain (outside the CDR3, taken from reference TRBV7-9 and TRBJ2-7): DTGVSQNPRHKITKRGQNVTFRCDPISEHNRLYWYRQTLGQGPEFLTYFQNEAQLEKSRLLSDRFSAERPKGSFSTLEIQRTEQGDSAMYLCASSDRVIDEQYFGPGTRLTVT.